These T cell receptor beta chains were read from a single sample in a study of post-analysis software for immune sequencing data. One entry per CDR3 protein results from TCRdb running MiXCR on the PCR reads. The sample lists hundreds of thousands of distinct CDR3 sequences; less than 35% were seen once. Sequencing was performed on blood. The receptors here all came from a girl aged 10 to 17 with multiple sclerosis. Each CDR3 is given with its conserved first and last residue. A D gene is named only where the DNA matches it firmly. Clone size is shown for a subset of rows, as once, few, many or a class of expanded clone.

v_gene: TRBV6-4; abundance: few; j_gene: TRBJ2-1; d_gene: .; CDR3nt: TGTGCCAGCAGTGACGAGGGGCTCGGGGATGAGCAGTTCTTC; CDR3aa: CASSDEGLGDEQFF
v_gene: TRBV11-2; abundance: .; j_gene: TRBJ2-1; d_gene: TRBD2; CDR3nt: TGTGCCAGCAGCTTCACTAGCGGGGGTTGGGATGAGCAGTTCTTC; CDR3aa: CASSFTSGGWDEQFF
v_gene: TRBV9; abundance: few; j_gene: TRBJ2-7; d_gene: TRBD2; CDR3nt: TGTGCCAGCAGCGCACTTAGCGGGGGAGCCTACGAGCAGTACTTC; CDR3aa: CASSALSGGAYEQYF
v_gene: TRBV9; abundance: many; j_gene: TRBJ1-2; d_gene: .; CDR3nt: TGTGCCAGCAGCGTAGGATTACACGACGATGGCTACACCTTC; CDR3aa: CASSVGLHDDGYTF
v_gene: TRBV7-2; abundance: few; j_gene: TRBJ2-1; d_gene: .; CDR3nt: TGTGCCAGCAGCTTAATGGCGTTCGGCTCCTACAATGAGCAGTTCTTC; CDR3aa: CASSLMAFGSYNEQFF
v_gene: TRBV9; abundance: few; j_gene: TRBJ2-5; d_gene: .; CDR3nt: TGTGCCAGCAGCGTAGGGACGGGAAATCCTCAAGAGACCCAGTACTTC; CDR3aa: CASSVGTGNPQETQYF
v_gene: TRBV2; abundance: .; j_gene: TRBJ1-4; d_gene: .; CDR3nt: TGTGCCAGCACCCGGGACCCTCGGGAAAAGGAAAAACTGTTTTTT; CDR3aa: CASTRDPREKEKLFF
v_gene: TRBV7-9; abundance: .; j_gene: TRBJ2-7; d_gene: TRBD1; CDR3nt: TGTGCCAGCAGCTCCGGGACAGTACTGGTCGAGCAGTACTTC; CDR3aa: CASSSGTVLVEQYF
v_gene: TRBV7-2; abundance: .; j_gene: TRBJ2-1; d_gene: .; CDR3nt: TGTGCCAGCAGCTCCCAGACTAGAATTCAGTTCTTC; CDR3aa: CASSSQTRIQFF
v_gene: TRBV12-3/TRBV12-4; abundance: .; j_gene: TRBJ2-6; d_gene: .; CDR3nt: TGTGCCAGCAGAGAGGGAGGTGGGGCCAACGTCCTGACTTTC; CDR3aa: CASREGGGANVLTF
v_gene: TRBV6-6; abundance: .; j_gene: TRBJ1-5; d_gene: .; CDR3nt: TGTGCCAGCAGTGACCCGGGACTTGCGAGCCAGCCCCAGCATTTT; CDR3aa: CASSDPGLASQPQHF
v_gene: TRBV18; abundance: .; j_gene: TRBJ1-4; d_gene: .; CDR3nt: TGTGCCAGCTCACCAACCCCGGGATTTGGGGAAAAACTGTTTTTT; CDR3aa: CASSPTPGFGEKLFF
v_gene: TRBV6-1; abundance: once; j_gene: TRBJ2-1; d_gene: .; CDR3nt: TGTGCCAGCAGTGAAGGATTGAGCTCCTACAATGAGCAGTTCTTC; CDR3aa: CASSEGLSSYNEQFF
v_gene: TRBV25-1; abundance: few; j_gene: TRBJ2-1; d_gene: TRBD2; CDR3nt: TGTGCCAGCAGTGGACCAACTAGCGAGTCCTACAATGAGCAGTTCTTC; CDR3aa: CASSGPTSESYNEQFF
v_gene: TRBV12-3/TRBV12-4; abundance: .; j_gene: TRBJ2-1; d_gene: .; CDR3nt: TGTGCCAGCAGTTATGGACAGTCGGAGCAGTTCTTC; CDR3aa: CASSYGQSEQFF
v_gene: TRBV5-1; abundance: few; j_gene: TRBJ2-3; d_gene: TRBD2; CDR3nt: TGCGCCAGCAACCCGGGGGGGTCTAGCACAGATACGCAGTATTTT; CDR3aa: CASNPGGSSTDTQYF
v_gene: TRBV5-1; abundance: few; j_gene: TRBJ2-3; d_gene: .; CDR3nt: TGCGCCAGCAGCTTGGGGCAGGCCAGCCCGGATACGCAGTATTTT; CDR3aa: CASSLGQASPDTQYF
v_gene: TRBV19; abundance: few; j_gene: TRBJ2-7; d_gene: .; CDR3nt: TGTGCCAGTAGTATAGAGGCAGGAGCCTACGAGCAGTACTTC; CDR3aa: CASSIEAGAYEQYF
v_gene: TRBV5-1; abundance: few; j_gene: TRBJ2-5; d_gene: TRBD1; CDR3nt: TGCGCCAGCAGCTTCGATTTGGGGCAGGGGGAAGAGACCCAGTACTTC; CDR3aa: CASSFDLGQGEETQYF
v_gene: TRBV4-1; abundance: few; j_gene: TRBJ2-3; d_gene: TRBD1; CDR3nt: TGCGCCAGCAGCCAAGATCTCGGGACAGGAGGAGATACGCAGTATTTT; CDR3aa: CASSQDLGTGGDTQYF
v_gene: TRBV5-1; abundance: many; j_gene: TRBJ2-7; d_gene: TRBD2; CDR3nt: TGTGCCAGCAGTCTGGGACTAGCGGGCTCCTACGAGCAGTACTTC; CDR3aa: CASSLGLAGSYEQYF
v_gene: TRBV27; abundance: once; j_gene: TRBJ2-5; d_gene: TRBD2; CDR3nt: TGTGCCAGCAGTCCTAGCGGGGGGTCCACATCTGAGACCCAGTACTTC; CDR3aa: CASSPSGGSTSETQYF
v_gene: TRBV12-3/TRBV12-4; abundance: few; j_gene: TRBJ2-6; d_gene: .; CDR3nt: TGTGCCAGCAGTCGGGACGGCTCTGGGGCCAACGTCCTGACTTTC; CDR3aa: CASSRDGSGANVLTF
v_gene: TRBV15; abundance: many; j_gene: TRBJ1-1; d_gene: .; CDR3nt: TGTGCCACCAGCAGACGACAGAACACTGAAGCTTTCTTT; CDR3aa: CATSRRQNTEAFF
v_gene: TRBV9; abundance: .; j_gene: TRBJ1-1; d_gene: TRBD1; CDR3nt: TGTGCCAGCAGCGACGGAATAATAGGACAGGGTGAAGCTTTCTTT; CDR3aa: CASSDGIIGQGEAFF
v_gene: TRBV12-3/TRBV12-4; abundance: few; j_gene: TRBJ2-5; d_gene: .; CDR3nt: TGTGCCACCTCCATAGGGGGGCAGTTAGAGACCCAGTACTTC; CDR3aa: CATSIGGQLETQYF
v_gene: TRBV7-2; abundance: .; j_gene: TRBJ2-3; d_gene: .; CDR3nt: TGTGCCAGCAGGGGGCCCATTAGCACAGATACGCAGTATTTT; CDR3aa: CASRGPISTDTQYF
v_gene: TRBV12-3/TRBV12-4; abundance: .; j_gene: TRBJ1-2; d_gene: .; CDR3nt: TGTGCCAGCAGCCTTAGGGGGACGGTTCTCTATGGCTACACCTTC; CDR3aa: CASSLRGTVLYGYTF
v_gene: TRBV4-1; abundance: few; j_gene: TRBJ2-6; d_gene: TRBD1; CDR3nt: TGCGCCAGCAGCCCGGGACAGGGGTCTACTGGGGCCAACGTCCTGACTTTC; CDR3aa: CASSPGQGSTGANVLTF
v_gene: TRBV3-1; abundance: .; j_gene: TRBJ2-2; d_gene: TRBD1; CDR3nt: TGTGCCAGCAGCGGACAGGGGTGGAACACCGGGGAGCTGTTTTTT; CDR3aa: CASSGQGWNTGELFF
v_gene: TRBV4-1; abundance: .; j_gene: TRBJ1-6; d_gene: .; CDR3nt: TGCGCCAGCAGCCAAGGGGGGGACGGTTTCTTCTCACCCCTCCACTTT; CDR3aa: CASSQGGDGFFSPLHF
v_gene: TRBV4-2; abundance: few; j_gene: TRBJ2-3; d_gene: TRBD2; CDR3nt: TGTGCCAGCAGCCCCCCGAGACAGCGGGGGGATACGCAGTATTTT; CDR3aa: CASSPPRQRGDTQYF
v_gene: TRBV20-1; abundance: .; j_gene: TRBJ2-7; d_gene: TRBD1; CDR3nt: TGCAGTGCTAGTAGGGGACAGTTCACCTACGAGCAGTACTTC; CDR3aa: CSASRGQFTYEQYF
v_gene: TRBV7-9; abundance: few; j_gene: TRBJ1-6; d_gene: .; CDR3nt: TGTGCCAGCAGCTTAGAAGACTCATGGAATTCACCCCTCCACTTT; CDR3aa: CASSLEDSWNSPLHF
v_gene: TRBV5-6; abundance: .; j_gene: TRBJ1-2; d_gene: TRBD1; CDR3nt: TGTGCCAGCAGCCCCGGGCGGACAGGGCTCTATGGCTACACCTTC; CDR3aa: CASSPGRTGLYGYTF
v_gene: TRBV7-8; abundance: .; j_gene: TRBJ1-2; d_gene: .; CDR3nt: TGTGCCAGCAGCTTAAGAGGTGGCAGGGGCCTCCCTCTAATGCTCTATGGCTACACCTTC; CDR3aa: CASSLRGGRGLPLMLYGYTF
v_gene: TRBV15; abundance: few; j_gene: TRBJ2-7; d_gene: TRBD1; CDR3nt: TGTGCCACCAGCAGAGAACAGGGGGCTGTGAACGAGCAGTACTTC; CDR3aa: CATSREQGAVNEQYF
v_gene: TRBV20-1; abundance: .; j_gene: TRBJ2-5; d_gene: TRBD1; CDR3nt: TGCAGTGCTAGAGATTTTTCGGGACAGGGGGCGACGCAAGAGACCCAGTACTTC; CDR3aa: CSARDFSGQGATQETQYF
v_gene: TRBV20-1; abundance: many; j_gene: TRBJ1-4; d_gene: .; CDR3nt: TGCAGTGCTAGAGATGCCAGGGTAAATGAAAAACTGTTTTTT; CDR3aa: CSARDARVNEKLFF
v_gene: TRBV7-9; abundance: .; j_gene: TRBJ2-1; d_gene: TRBD2; CDR3nt: TGTGCCAGCAGCCGTCTCCCCGGGACTAGGACTTCACTTGAGCAGTTCTTC; CDR3aa: CASSRLPGTRTSLEQFF
v_gene: TRBV7-2; abundance: few; j_gene: TRBJ2-1; d_gene: .; CDR3nt: TGTGCCAGCAGCTTAGGTGGAGGAGGGCGCTCCTACAATGAGCAGTTCTTC; CDR3aa: CASSLGGGGRSYNEQFF
v_gene: TRBV7-2; abundance: many; j_gene: TRBJ2-3; d_gene: .; CDR3nt: TGTGCCAGCAGCCGAAGTCCAGGTCCGACGCAGTATTTT; CDR3aa: CASSRSPGPTQYF
v_gene: TRBV6-6; abundance: .; j_gene: TRBJ2-5; d_gene: .; CDR3nt: TGTGCCAGCGACCGGGCCAACAATCAAGAGACCCAGTACTTC; CDR3aa: CASDRANNQETQYF
v_gene: TRBV7-6; abundance: .; j_gene: TRBJ1-1; d_gene: .; CDR3nt: TGTGCCAGCAGCCGTACCCAGGAAAACACTGAAGCTTTCTTT; CDR3aa: CASSRTQENTEAFF
v_gene: TRBV5-1; abundance: few; j_gene: TRBJ2-3; d_gene: .; CDR3nt: TGCGCCAGCAGCTCCTCTGGGACAAGGGGGACAGATACGCAGTATTTT; CDR3aa: CASSSSGTRGTDTQYF
v_gene: TRBV27; abundance: few; j_gene: TRBJ1-2; d_gene: .; CDR3nt: TGTGCCAGCAGTTCTACCGTCCCAGTCTATGGCTACACCTTC; CDR3aa: CASSSTVPVYGYTF
v_gene: TRBV6-5; abundance: .; j_gene: TRBJ2-1; d_gene: TRBD2; CDR3nt: TGTGCCAGCAGTTTGGTTAGCGGGGGGGAGGGGAATGAGCAGTTCTTC; CDR3aa: CASSLVSGGEGNEQFF
v_gene: TRBV11-2; abundance: .; j_gene: TRBJ2-5; d_gene: TRBD2; CDR3nt: TGTGCCAGCAGCTTAGCAAGTGCGGGGGAGAGTCGAGAGACCCAGTACTTC; CDR3aa: CASSLASAGESRETQYF
v_gene: TRBV4-1; abundance: few; j_gene: TRBJ1-4; d_gene: .; CDR3nt: TGCGCCAGCACAGCAACTAATGAAAAACTGTTTTTT; CDR3aa: CASTATNEKLFF
v_gene: TRBV29-1; abundance: many; j_gene: TRBJ2-5; d_gene: .; CDR3nt: TGCAGCGTTGGGGGGGCAGGGGAGACCCAGTACTTC; CDR3aa: CSVGGAGETQYF
v_gene: TRBV20-1; abundance: .; j_gene: TRBJ1-5; d_gene: .; CDR3nt: TGCAGTGCTAGGGGGGGGGCGCAGCCCCAGCATTTT; CDR3aa: CSARGGAQPQHF
v_gene: TRBV5-5; abundance: few; j_gene: TRBJ1-5; d_gene: .; CDR3nt: TGTGCCAGCAGCGCGAGGGGGGACTCTAGCAATCAGCCCCAGCATTTT; CDR3aa: CASSARGDSSNQPQHF